This TCR beta chain derives from a study of preoperative IRX-2 immunotherapy in early breast cancer. Germline CDR1 reads KGHSH; CDR2 reads LQKENI. The CDR3 runs to 16 residues. Deletions cut 3 bases from V and 8 bases from J, with 19 bases between. Treatment denoted: preoperative locoregional IRX-2 cytokine immunotherapy. Samples came from a phase Ib trial of preoperative locoregional IRX-2 cytokine immunotherapy. Some clones are missing from TCRdb's copy, which holds only in-frame ones; the method was immunoSEQ multiplex PCR. The sample holds about 98,000 clones, 86% seen once. The chain links TRBV18 to TRBJ1-4, with D perhaps TRBD1 (5 bases). The TCR originated in a human donor with breast cancer. The sample was tumor tissue, taken after IRX-2 immunotherapy. CDR3 amino acids: CASSPGTRGRGEKLFF. Written as DNA, the CDR3 is TGTGCCAGCTCACCCGGCACGAGGGGAAGAGGCGAAAAACTGTTTTTT.